The text below deals with one TCR beta chain. This sample is drawn from a study of Ad26.COV2.S vaccination and SARS-CoV-2 variants. TCRdb keeps only in-frame clones here, not all; method: immunoSEQ multiplex PCR. Of under 300,000 clones in the sample, roughly nine tenths were seen once. Treatment reported: some 20 received Ad26.COV2.S at low or high dose, single or two shots; several received placebo; per-sample allocation not given. Material that was analyzed had been drawn on day 63 after the first vaccine or placebo injection. Between the trimmed V and J ends, which lost 5 bases and 2 bases, there was a span of 19 bases. The CDR3 is 17 amino acids. Germline CDR1 and CDR2: SGHAT and FQNNGV.

This sequence originates from a person between 18 and 65 years old who received the Ad26.COV2.S COVID-19 vaccine or a placebo. V gene TRBV11-2 combines with J gene TRBJ1-3; no definite D call. This specimen consisted of peripheral blood, obtained in a trial of Ad26.COV2.S vaccine versus placebo. DNA for the CDR3: TGTGCCAGCAGCCTCCGGGGTCGTGGAAATACTGGAAACACCATATATTTT. Residues: CASSLRGRGNTGNTIYF.